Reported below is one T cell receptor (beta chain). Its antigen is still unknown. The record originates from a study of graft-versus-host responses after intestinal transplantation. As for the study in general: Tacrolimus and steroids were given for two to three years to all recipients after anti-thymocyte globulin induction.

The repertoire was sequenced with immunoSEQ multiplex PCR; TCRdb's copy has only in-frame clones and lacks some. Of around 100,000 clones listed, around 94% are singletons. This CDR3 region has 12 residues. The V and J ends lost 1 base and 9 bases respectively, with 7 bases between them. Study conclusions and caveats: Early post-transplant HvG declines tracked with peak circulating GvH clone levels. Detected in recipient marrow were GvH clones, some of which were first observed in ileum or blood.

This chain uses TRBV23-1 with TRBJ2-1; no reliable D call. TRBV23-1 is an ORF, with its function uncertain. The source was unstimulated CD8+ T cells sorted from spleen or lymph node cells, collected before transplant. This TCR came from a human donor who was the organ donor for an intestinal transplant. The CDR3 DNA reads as TGCGCCAGCAGTCAATACGCAGGTGAGCAGTTCTTC. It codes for CASSQYAGEQFF.